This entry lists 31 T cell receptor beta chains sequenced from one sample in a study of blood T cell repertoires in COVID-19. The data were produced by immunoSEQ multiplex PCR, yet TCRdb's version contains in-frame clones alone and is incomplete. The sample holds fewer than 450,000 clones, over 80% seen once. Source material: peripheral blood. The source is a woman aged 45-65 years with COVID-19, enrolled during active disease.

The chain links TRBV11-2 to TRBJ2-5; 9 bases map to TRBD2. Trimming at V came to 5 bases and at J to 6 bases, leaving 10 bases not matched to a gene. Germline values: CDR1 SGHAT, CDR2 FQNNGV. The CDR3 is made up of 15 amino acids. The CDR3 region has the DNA TGTGCCAGCAGCCCGGAGGGTCTAGCGGGACAGACCCAGTACTTC. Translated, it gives CASSPEGLAGQTQYF.

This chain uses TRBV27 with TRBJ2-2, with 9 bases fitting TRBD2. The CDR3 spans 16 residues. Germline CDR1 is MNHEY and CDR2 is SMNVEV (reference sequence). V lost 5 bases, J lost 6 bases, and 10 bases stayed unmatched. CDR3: CASSTPSASGAGELFF. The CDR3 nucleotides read TGTGCCAGCAGTACCCCCTCAGCTAGCGGGGCCGGGGAGCTGTTTTTT.

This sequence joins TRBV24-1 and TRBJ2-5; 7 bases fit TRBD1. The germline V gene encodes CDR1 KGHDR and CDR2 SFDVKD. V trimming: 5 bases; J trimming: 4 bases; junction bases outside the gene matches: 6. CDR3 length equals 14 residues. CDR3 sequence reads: CATSAKGTVETQYF. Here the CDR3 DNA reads TGTGCCACCAGTGCTAAAGGGACAGTAGAGACCCAGTACTTC.

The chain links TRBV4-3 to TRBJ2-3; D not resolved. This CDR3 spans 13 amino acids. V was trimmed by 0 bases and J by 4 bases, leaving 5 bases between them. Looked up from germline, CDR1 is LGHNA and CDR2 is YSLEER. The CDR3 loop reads CASSQDSPDTQYF. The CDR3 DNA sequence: TGCGCCAGCAGCCAAGATAGTCCAGATACGCAGTATTTT.

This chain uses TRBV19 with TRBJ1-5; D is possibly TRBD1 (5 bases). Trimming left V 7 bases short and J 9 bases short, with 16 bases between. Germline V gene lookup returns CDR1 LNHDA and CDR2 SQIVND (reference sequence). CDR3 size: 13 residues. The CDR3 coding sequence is TGTGCCAGTACCACCCAGGGCATATCGCCCCAGCATTTT. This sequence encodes CASTTQGISPQHF.

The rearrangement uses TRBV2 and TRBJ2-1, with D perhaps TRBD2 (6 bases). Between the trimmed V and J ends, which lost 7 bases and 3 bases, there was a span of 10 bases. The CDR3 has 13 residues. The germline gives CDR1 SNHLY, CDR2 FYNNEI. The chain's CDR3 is CASTGGYYNEQFF. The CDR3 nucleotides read TGTGCCAGCACCGGGGGTTACTACAATGAGCAGTTCTTC. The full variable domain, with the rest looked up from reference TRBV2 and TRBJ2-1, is EPEVTQTPSHQVTQMGQEVILRCVPISNHLYFYWYRQILGQKVEFLVSFYNNEISEKSEIFDDQFSVERPDGSNFTLKIRSTKLEDSAMYFCASTGGYYNEQFFGPGTRLTVL.

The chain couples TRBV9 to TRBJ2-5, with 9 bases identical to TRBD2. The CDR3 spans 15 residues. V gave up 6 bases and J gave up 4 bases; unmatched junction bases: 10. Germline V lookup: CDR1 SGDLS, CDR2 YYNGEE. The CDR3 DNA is TGTGCCAGCACCCTGGGGCTAGCGGGACTAGAGACCCAGTACTTC. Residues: CASTLGLAGLETQYF.

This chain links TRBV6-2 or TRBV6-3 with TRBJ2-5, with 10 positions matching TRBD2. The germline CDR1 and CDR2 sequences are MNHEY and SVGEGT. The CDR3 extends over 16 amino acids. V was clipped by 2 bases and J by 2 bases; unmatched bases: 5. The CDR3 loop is CASSYGLAGDQETQYF. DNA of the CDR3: TGTGCCAGCAGTTACGGGCTAGCGGGAGATCAAGAGACCCAGTACTTC.

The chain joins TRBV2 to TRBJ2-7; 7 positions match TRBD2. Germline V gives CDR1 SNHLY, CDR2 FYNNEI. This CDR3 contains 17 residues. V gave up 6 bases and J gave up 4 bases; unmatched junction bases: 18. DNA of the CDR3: TGTGCCAGCAGCGATCCACTTATCCGGGACTACGGGTACGAGCAGTACTTC. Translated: CASSDPLIRDYGYEQYF.

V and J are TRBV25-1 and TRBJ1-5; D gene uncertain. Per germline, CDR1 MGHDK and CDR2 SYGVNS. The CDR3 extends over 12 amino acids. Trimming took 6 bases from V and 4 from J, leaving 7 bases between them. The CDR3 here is CASRQDNQPQHF. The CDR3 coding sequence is TGTGCCAGCAGGCAGGATAATCAGCCCCAGCATTTT.

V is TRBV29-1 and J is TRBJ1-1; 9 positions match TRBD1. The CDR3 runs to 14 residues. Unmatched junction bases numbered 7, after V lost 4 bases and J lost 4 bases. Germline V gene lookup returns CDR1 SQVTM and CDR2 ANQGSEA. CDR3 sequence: CSVGGTGSGTEAFF. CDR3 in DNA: TGCAGCGTTGGGGGGACAGGGTCTGGCACTGAAGCTTTCTTT.

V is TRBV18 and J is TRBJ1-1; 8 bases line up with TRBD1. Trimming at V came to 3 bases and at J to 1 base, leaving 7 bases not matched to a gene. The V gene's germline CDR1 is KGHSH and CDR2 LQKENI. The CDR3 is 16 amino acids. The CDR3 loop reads CASSPPGQASNTEAFF. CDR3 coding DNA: TGTGCCAGCTCACCCCCGGGACAGGCTTCGAACACTGAAGCTTTCTTT. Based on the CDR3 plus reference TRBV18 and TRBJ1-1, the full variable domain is NAGVMQNPRHLVRRRGQEARLRCSPMKGHSHVYWYRQLPEEGLKFMVYLQKENIIDESGMPKERFSAEFPKEGPSILRIQQVVRGDSAAYFCASSPPGQASNTEAFFGQGTRLTVV.

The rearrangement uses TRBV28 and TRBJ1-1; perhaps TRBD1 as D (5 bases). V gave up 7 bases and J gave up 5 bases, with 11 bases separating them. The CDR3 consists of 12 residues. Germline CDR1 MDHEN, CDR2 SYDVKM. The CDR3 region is CASTVGGTEAFF. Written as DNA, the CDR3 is TGTGCCAGCACCGTCGGGGGGACTGAAGCTTTCTTT.

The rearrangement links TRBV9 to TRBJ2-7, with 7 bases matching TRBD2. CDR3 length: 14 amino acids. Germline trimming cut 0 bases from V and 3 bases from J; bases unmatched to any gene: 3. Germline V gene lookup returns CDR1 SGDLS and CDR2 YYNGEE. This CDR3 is CASSVGSGNYEQYF. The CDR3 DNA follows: TGTGCCAGCAGCGTAGGCAGCGGGAACTACGAGCAGTACTTC.

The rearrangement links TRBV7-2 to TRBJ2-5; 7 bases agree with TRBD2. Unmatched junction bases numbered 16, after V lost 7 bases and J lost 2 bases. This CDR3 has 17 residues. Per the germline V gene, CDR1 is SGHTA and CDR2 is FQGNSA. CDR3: CASNQLSGTNLQETQYF. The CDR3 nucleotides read TGTGCCAGCAACCAGTTATCCGGGACTAATCTTCAAGAGACCCAGTACTTC.

CDR3 bases: TGCGCCAGCAGCTTAGAACCGCCAGTTTCTGGGGCCAACGTCCTGACTTTC. It yields the protein CASSLEPPVSGANVLTF. The genes are TRBV5-1 and TRBJ2-6; D gene uncertain. This CDR3 has 17 residues. The V gene's germline CDR1 is SGHRS and CDR2 YFSETQ. With 2 bases removed from V and 1 base from J, the gap between germline ends came to 13 bases.

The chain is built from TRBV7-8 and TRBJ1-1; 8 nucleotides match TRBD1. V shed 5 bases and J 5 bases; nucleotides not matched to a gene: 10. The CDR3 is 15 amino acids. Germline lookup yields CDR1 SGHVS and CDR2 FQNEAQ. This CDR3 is CASSLSTGVGTEAFF. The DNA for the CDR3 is TGTGCCAGCAGCCTATCGACAGGGGTTGGAACTGAAGCTTTCTTT.

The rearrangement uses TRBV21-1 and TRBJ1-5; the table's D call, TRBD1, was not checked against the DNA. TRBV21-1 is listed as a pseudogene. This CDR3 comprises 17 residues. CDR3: CASSKALRDRSNQPQHF. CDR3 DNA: TGTGCCAGCAGCAAAGCGCTGAGGGACAGAAGCAATCAGCCCCAGCATTTT.

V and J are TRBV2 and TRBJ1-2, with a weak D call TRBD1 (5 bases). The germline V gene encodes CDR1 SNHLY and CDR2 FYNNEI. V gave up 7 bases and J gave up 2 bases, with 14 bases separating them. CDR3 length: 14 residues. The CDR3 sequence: CASKGQGGNYGYTF. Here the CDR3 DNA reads TGTGCCAGCAAGGGGCAGGGAGGGAACTATGGCTACACCTTC.

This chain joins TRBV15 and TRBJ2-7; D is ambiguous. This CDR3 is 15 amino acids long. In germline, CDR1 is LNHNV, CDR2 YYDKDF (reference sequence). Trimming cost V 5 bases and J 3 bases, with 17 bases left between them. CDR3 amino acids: CATSPSAEGYYEQYF. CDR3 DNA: TGTGCCACCAGCCCTAGTGCCGAAGGCTACTACGAGCAGTACTTC.

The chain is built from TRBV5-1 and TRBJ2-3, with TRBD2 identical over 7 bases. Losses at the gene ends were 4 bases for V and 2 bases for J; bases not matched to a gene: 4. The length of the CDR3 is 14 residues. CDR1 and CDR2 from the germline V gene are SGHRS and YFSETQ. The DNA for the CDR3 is TGCGCCAGCAGCCCGGGACTACCCACAGATACGCAGTATTTT. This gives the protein CASSPGLPTDTQYF.

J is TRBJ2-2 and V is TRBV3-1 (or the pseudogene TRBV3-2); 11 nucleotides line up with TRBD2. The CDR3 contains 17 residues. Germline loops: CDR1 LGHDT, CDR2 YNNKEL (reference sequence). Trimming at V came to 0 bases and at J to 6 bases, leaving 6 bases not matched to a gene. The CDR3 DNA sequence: TGTGCCAGCAGCCAAGATTCACTAGCGGGAGTCCCCGGGGAGCTGTTTTTT. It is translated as CASSQDSLAGVPGELFF.

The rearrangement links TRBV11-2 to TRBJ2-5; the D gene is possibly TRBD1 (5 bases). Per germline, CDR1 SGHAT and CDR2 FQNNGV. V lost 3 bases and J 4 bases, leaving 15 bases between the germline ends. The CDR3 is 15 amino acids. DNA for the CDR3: TGTGCCAGCAGCTTCGGACAAGGCTCCTCAGAGACCCAGTACTTC. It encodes CASSFGQGSSETQYF.

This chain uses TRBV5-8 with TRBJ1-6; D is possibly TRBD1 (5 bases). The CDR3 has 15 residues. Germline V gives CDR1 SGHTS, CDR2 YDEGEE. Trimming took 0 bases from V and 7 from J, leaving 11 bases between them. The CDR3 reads CASSLEGRSNSPLHF. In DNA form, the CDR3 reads TGTGCCAGCAGCTTGGAGGGGAGGTCGAATTCACCCCTCCACTTT.

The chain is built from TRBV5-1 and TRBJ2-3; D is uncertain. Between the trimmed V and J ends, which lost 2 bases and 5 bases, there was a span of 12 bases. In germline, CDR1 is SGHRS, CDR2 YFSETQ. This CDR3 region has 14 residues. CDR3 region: CASSFNRGQDTQYF. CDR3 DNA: TGCGCCAGCAGCTTTAATAGAGGCCAAGATACGCAGTATTTT.

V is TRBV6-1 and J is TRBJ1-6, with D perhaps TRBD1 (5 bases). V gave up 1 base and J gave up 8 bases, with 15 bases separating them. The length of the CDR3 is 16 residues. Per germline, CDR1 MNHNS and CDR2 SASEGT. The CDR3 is CASSEGLGVRYSPLHF. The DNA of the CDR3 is TGTGCCAGCAGTGAAGGACTAGGGGTTCGGTATTCACCCCTCCACTTT.

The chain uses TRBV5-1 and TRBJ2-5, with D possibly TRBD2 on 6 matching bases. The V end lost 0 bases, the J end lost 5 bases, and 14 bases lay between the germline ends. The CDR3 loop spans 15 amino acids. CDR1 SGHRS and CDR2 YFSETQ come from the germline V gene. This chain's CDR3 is CASSLAYGSGETQYF. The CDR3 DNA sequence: TGCGCCAGCAGCTTGGCTTACGGGAGCGGTGAGACCCAGTACTTC.

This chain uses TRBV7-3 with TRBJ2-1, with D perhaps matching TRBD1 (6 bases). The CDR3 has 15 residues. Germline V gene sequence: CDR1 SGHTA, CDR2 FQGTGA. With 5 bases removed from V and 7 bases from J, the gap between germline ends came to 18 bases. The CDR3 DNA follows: TGTGCCAGCAGCCAAGCGAGGGCAGGGGTTAATGAGCAGTTCTTC. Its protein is CASSQARAGVNEQFF.

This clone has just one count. The CDR3 protein is CASRPMRGQRGYTF. Written as DNA, the CDR3 is TGTGCCAGCAGACCCATGCGGGGTCAGAGGGGCTACACCTTC. This rearrangement joins TRBV7-9 to TRBJ1-2, with D unclear. This CDR3 has 14 amino acids. V was shortened by 6 bases and J by 8 bases, with 19 bases between the two germline ends. Germline CDR1 and CDR2: SEHNR and FQNEAQ (reference sequence).

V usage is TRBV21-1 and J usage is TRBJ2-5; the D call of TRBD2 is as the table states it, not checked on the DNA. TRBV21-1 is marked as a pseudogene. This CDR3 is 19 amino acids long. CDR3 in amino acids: CASSQGWGERDAAGETQYF. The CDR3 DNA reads TGTGCCAGCAGCCAAGGATGGGGAGAGCGGGATGCGGCTGGGGAGACCCAGTACTTC.

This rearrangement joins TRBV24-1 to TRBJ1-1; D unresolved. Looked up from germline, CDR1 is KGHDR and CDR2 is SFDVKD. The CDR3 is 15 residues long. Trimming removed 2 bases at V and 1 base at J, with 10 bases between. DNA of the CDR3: TGTGCCACCAGTGATTCATCCGCGGGGAACACTGAAGCTTTCTTT. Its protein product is CATSDSSAGNTEAFF.